This T cell receptor (beta chain) stems from a study of vaccination effects on CD4 cells after COVID-19 (dated by TCRdb to between 2020 and 2023). Regarding the research as a whole: Each participant got two doses of an mRNA SARS-CoV-2 vaccine, either BNT162b2 or mRNA-1273. Pre-vaccine samples were collected from a couple of convalescent patients 16 days and one week before the first dose, corresponding to 142 and 148 days after COVID-19 diagnosis. SARS-CoV-2 spike-specific CD4+ TCR repertoires from before and after mRNA vaccination were compared in COVID-19 convalescent patients and in infection-naive vaccine recipients. Altogether, 10 COVID-19 convalescent patients and a few SARS-CoV-2-naive healthy vaccine recipients made up the full study. In the study, cultures from other donors were sequenced using the Oncomine TCR Beta short-read assay on an Illumina iSeq 100.

In the ViraFEST assay, PBMC were stimulated with viral peptide pools, and antigen-specific CD4+ T cell clonotypes were then identified by expansion using TCR sequencing. After about 9 days of culture, CD4+ T cells were isolated with the EasySep CD4+ T cell isolation kit. Convalescent patients had PCR-confirmed SARS-CoV-2 infection between March and December 2020, before Alpha, Beta and Delta variants emerged in the United States. Each well held around 2 million PBMC cultured in IMDM containing approximately 5% human AB serum, approximately 10 IU/ml IL-2 and gentamicin, along with roughly 10 ug/ml peptides. On days 3 and 7, half of the culture medium was replaced with fresh IL-2-containing medium. Unless otherwise noted, each peptide stimulation condition was cultured in triplicate wells. Using Ficoll-Paque Plus gradient centrifugation, PBMC were separated from whole blood and then either used fresh or cryopreserved at -140C. The spike proteins of SARS-CoV-2 and of the common cold coronaviruses HCoV-NL63, HCoV-OC43 and HCoV-229E were spanned by overlapping peptide pools. The QIAamp micro DNA kit was used to extract genomic DNA from the cultured CD4+ T cells.

The library was built by means of the immunoSEQ multiplex PCR assay. DNA from the CD4+ T cells that had been cultured and isolated underwent TCR beta CDR3 sequencing. The source study handled its data this way. Non-productive TCR sequences were removed and reads were trimmed to the CDR3 region, keeping CDR3s of at least 7 amino acids. Antigen-specific clonotypes were identified using the MANAFEST web app by comparison of expansion in peptide wells against reference cultures. Positive clones required FDR<0.05 expansion versus reference and all other wells, odds ratio above 5, and frequency above 0.1% in two replicate wells. A clonotype was defined as cross-reactive if the clonotype was significantly expanded both in SARS-CoV-2 spike wells and in at least one common cold coronavirus spike condition. CDR3 similarity was assessed by Levenshtein distance using the stringdist R package, and unrooted trees were constructed with ape in R 3.6.1. In TCRdb, the immuneACCESS table is reduced to in-frame sequences with V and J assigned. These tables do not hold every clone; where another copy was compared, an unresolved V gene accounts for under half, and the others remain unexplained. V, J and clone size were drawn from that table, and D and trimming were deduced from the DNA. For this sample the table gives 20,000 to 30,000 clones, of which roughly 72% were detected only once. The ten top clones hold less than 20% of the sample.

What the study reported, not specific to this receptor: At late post-vaccination timepoints, both infection-induced and vaccine-induced clones showed marked clonal contraction, consistent with waning T cell responses. For convalescent patients, new clones induced by the vaccine made up most of the post-vaccine spike-reactive repertoire, and these new clones were largely distinct from the clones induced by infection. Limitations of the study were the small number of convalescent patients and the absence of early post-infection timepoints.

V gives up 8 bases and J gives up 10 bases, and the segment between their germline ends measures 23 bases. Its CDR3 holds 14 amino acids, cysteine through phenylalanine. The kept DNA is CDR3 alone, 42 bases in frame from the first base. The germline V gene sets CDR1 to SNHLY and CDR2 to FYNNEI. This clone was observed a single time. Its antigen target is currently unknown. Base-call qualities are not available, and no considerably larger clone is one nucleotide away. The chain employs TRBV2 and TRBJ2-5; TRBD2 could be the D gene, as 7 bases match. The TCR comes from a human donor who had a prior SARS-CoV-2 infection. Sample: CD4+ T cells from PBMCs cultured with SARS-CoV-2 spike peptides, taken before COVID-19 vaccination. The label giving this sample's cell subset or site can be read as: SARS-CoV-2 spike overlapping peptide pool stimulation. The DNA reads as follows: TGTGCCAGCGCTAGCATATTTGAGGGGGGGGACCAGTACTTC. It encodes CASASIFEGGDQYF.